The 8 T cell receptor beta chains given below trace back to one sample, sequenced in a study of blood T cell repertoires in COVID-19. Libraries were prepared by immunoSEQ multiplex PCR; TCRdb keeps only in-frame clonotypes and omits some of them. Of some 180,000 clones listed, about three quarters are singletons. Sequenced sample: peripheral blood. These TCRs come from a woman aged 80 or older with active or convalescent COVID-19.

The chain employs TRBV28 and TRBJ1-5, with 7 bases aligning to TRBD1. CDR3 length: 14 amino acids. The V and J ends lost 2 bases and 7 bases, in that order; junction bases with no gene match: 5. CDR1 and CDR2 (germline): MDHEN, SYDVKM. CDR3 nucleotides: TGTGCCAGCAGTTTAAACAGGGGAGGCCAGCCCCAGCATTTT. Translating it yields CASSLNRGGQPQHF.

The CDR3 nucleotides are TGTGCCAGCAGTTACTCCGGGCAGGGAGGCGAAAAACTGTTTTTT. Translating gives CASSYSGQGGEKLFF. This rearrangement joins TRBV6-5 to TRBJ1-4; possible D gene TRBD1, 5 bases. The V gene's germline CDR1 is MNHEY and CDR2 SVGAGI. The CDR3 is 15 amino acids. Trimming pared 0 bases from V and 8 bases from J, leaving 13 bases between.

The DNA of the CDR3 is TGCAGCGTTGAATTCGTAGACAGGGGGATTTGGGAGACCCAGTACTTC. Its protein product is CSVEFVDRGIWETQYF. The V call is TRBV29-1, the J call TRBJ2-5; 9 bases fit TRBD1. J gave up 5 bases and V 2 bases, and 12 bases lay outside the gene matches. Germline V gene sequence: CDR1 SQVTM, CDR2 ANQGSEA. The CDR3 is 16 residues long. Full variable domain (outside the CDR3, taken from reference TRBV29-1 and TRBJ2-5): SAVISQKPSRDICQRGTSLTIQCQVDSQVTMMFWYRQQPGQSLTLIATANQGSEATYESGFVIDKFPISRPNLTFSTLTVSNMSPEDSSIYLCSVEFVDRGIWETQYFGPGTRLLVL.

This sequence joins TRBV19 and TRBJ2-2; no reliable D call. V lost 4 bases and J lost 2, with 8 bases in between. The germline V gene encodes CDR1 LNHDA and CDR2 SQIVND (reference sequence). The CDR3 sequence is 14 residues long. This chain's CDR3 is CASSSRRNTGELFF. CDR3 bases: TGTGCCAGTAGTAGTCGGAGAAACACCGGGGAGCTGTTTTTT.

The chain recombines TRBV30 with TRBJ2-3, with 8 bases identical to TRBD2. The V and J ends lost 2 bases and 4 bases, in that order; junction bases with no gene match: 5. The CDR3 runs to 14 residues. Germline V lookup: CDR1 GTSNPN, CDR2 SVGIG (reference sequence). In nucleotides, the CDR3 is TGTGCCTGGAGTAGTACTAGCGGCGCAGATACGCAGTATTTT. Its protein is CAWSSTSGADTQYF.

V gene TRBV6-1 combines with J gene TRBJ1-1; no reliable D call. The CDR3 length is 12 residues. CDR1 is MNHNS and CDR2 is SASEGT in the germline V gene. Trimming stripped 7 bases from V and 4 bases from J, with 10 bases between. The CDR3, as DNA: TGTGCCAGCACTCCCGGTAGCACTGAAGCTTTCTTT. Its translation: CASTPGSTEAFF.

V gene TRBV4-1 combines with J gene TRBJ2-3; perhaps TRBD1 as D (5 bases). There are 13 residues in the CDR3. Germline lookup yields CDR1 MGHRA and CDR2 YSYEKL. Trimming removed 6 bases at V and 3 bases at J, with 10 bases between. Written as DNA, the CDR3 is TGCGCCAGCAGTATAAGGGGTACAGATACGCAGTATTTT. Residues: CASSIRGTDTQYF.

This rearrangement joins TRBV25-1 to TRBJ1-5; a weak D match, TRBD1 (6 bases). CDR1 and CDR2 (germline): MGHDK, SYGVNS. V lost 8 bases and J 0 bases, leaving 17 bases between the germline ends. There are 16 residues in the CDR3. The DNA for the CDR3 is TGTGCCAGCCCAGCCGCTCGGACAGCTAGCAATCAGCCCCAGCATTTT. Its translation is CASPAARTASNQPQHF.